Shown below are 7 T cell receptor beta chains from a single sample sequenced in a study of blood T cell repertoires in COVID-19. Using immunoSEQ multiplex PCR, the repertoire was profiled, and TCRdb retains in-frame clones only, with some absent. The sample contains about 400,000 clones, around nine tenths of which appear only once. Material for sequencing was PBMCs or T cells enriched from blood (not recorded which). These receptor sequences come from a woman between 50 and 59 years old who had recovered from COVID-19.

CDR3 region: CSAGTGAEQYF. As DNA, the CDR3 is TGCAGTGCAGGGACAGGGGCCGAGCAGTACTTC. The rearrangement joins TRBV20-1 to TRBJ2-7, with 10 positions matching TRBD1. The ends lost 6 bases at V and 6 bases at J; junction bases unmatched: 2. Germline CDR1 and CDR2: DFQATT and SNEGSKA (reference sequence). The CDR3 sequence is 11 residues long.

The rearrangement uses TRBV2 and TRBJ1-5; 8 positions match TRBD1. Germline V gene data show CDR1 as SNHLY and CDR2 as FYNNEI. V lost 6 bases, J lost 9 bases, and 10 bases stayed unmatched. The CDR3 covers 14 residues. In DNA form, the CDR3 reads TGTGCCAGCAGGGGAGACAGGGGTTTAGGGCCCCAGCATTTT. It yields the protein CASRGDRGLGPQHF.

This chain joins TRBV7-9 and TRBJ1-3; D gene unclear. The CDR3 is 13 amino acids. Germline V gives CDR1 SEHNR, CDR2 FQNEAQ (reference sequence). V lost 3 bases and J 9 bases, leaving 12 bases between the germline ends. The CDR3 coding sequence is TGTGCCAGCAGCTTGATTACCGAGCGCACCATATATTTT. It codes for CASSLITERTIYF.

The chain recombines TRBV3-1 (or the pseudogene TRBV3-2) with TRBJ1-2, with D possibly matching TRBD1 (5 bases). The V gene's germline CDR1 is LGHDT and CDR2 YNNKEL (reference sequence). The CDR3 sequence is 13 residues long. With 7 bases removed from V and 4 bases from J, the gap between germline ends came to 13 bases. In nucleotides, the CDR3 is TGTGCCAGCACCTCGCAGGGCTTCTATGGCTACACCTTC. Its protein product is CASTSQGFYGYTF.

The chain links TRBV19 to TRBJ1-5; D is ambiguous. V lost 7 bases and J lost 0, with 13 bases in between. This CDR3 is 15 amino acids long. Germline V gene data show CDR1 as LNHDA and CDR2 as SQIVND (reference sequence). The CDR3: CASKTWSSSNQPQHF. CDR3 DNA: TGTGCCAGTAAGACCTGGAGCAGTAGCAATCAGCCCCAGCATTTT.

The chain carries TRBV7-6 and TRBJ1-2, with D tentatively TRBD1 (5 bases). The germline V gene encodes CDR1 SGHVS and CDR2 FNYEAQ. The ends were cut back, 5 bases at V and 6 bases at J, with 13 bases in the middle. The CDR3 sequence is 13 residues long. The CDR3 here is CASSPGLGDGYTF. CDR3 bases: TGTGCCAGCAGCCCAGGGTTGGGCGATGGCTACACCTTC. Filled out from reference TRBV7-6 and TRBJ1-2, the complete variable domain reads GAGVSQSPRYKVTKRGQDVALRCDPISGHVSLYWYRQALGQGPEFLTYFNYEAQQDKSGLPNDRFSAERPEGSISTLTIQRTEQRDSAMYRCASSPGLGDGYTFGSGTRLTVV.

V gene TRBV18 combines with J gene TRBJ1-6, with TRBD1 matching over 9 bases. CDR3 size: 17 residues. Germline V gives CDR1 KGHSH, CDR2 LQKENI. J was trimmed by 9 bases and V by 3 bases; bases with no gene match: 12. CDR3 region: CASSPGGQGLLRSPLHF. CDR3 sequence (DNA): TGTGCCAGCTCACCGGGGGGACAGGGTTTATTGCGTTCACCCCTCCACTTT.